The 27 T cell receptor beta chains presented below share a single source sample, sequenced in a study of CD8+ T cells in alopecia areata. Treatment meaning: oral pan-JAK inhibitor, 5-10 mg twice daily. Extraction and reverse transcription of RNA yielded cDNA as the sequencing template. The table came from immunoSEQ multiplex PCR; TCRdb's copy has only in-frame clones and leaves some out. This table has more than 150,000 clones, 45% to 60% appearing once. The sequences come from CD8+ T cells sorted from blood, collected around week 54, from a patient treated with tofacitinib. The origin of the receptors is a human donor with alopecia areata.

The chain has TRBV7-2 and TRBJ2-7, with TRBD2 matching 8 bases. From germline, CDR1 is SGHTA and CDR2 FQGNSA. Trimming removed 2 bases from V and 1 base from J; junction bases left unmatched: 7. The CDR3 extends over 16 amino acids. The CDR3 DNA sequence: TGTGCCAGCAGCTTATTCCAGCGGGGGAGTTCCTACGAGCAGTACTTC. Translating gives CASSLFQRGSSYEQYF.

This clone was counted only a few times. Germline is not matched at one junction end, which may reflect a read error. The chain employs TRBV13 and TRBJ2-7; the match to TRBD1 covers 9 bases. The CDR3 extends over 14 amino acids. Germline CDR1 PRHDT, CDR2 FYEKMQ (reference sequence). Written as DNA, the CDR3 is TGTGCCAGCAGCGTAGGACAGGGGTCCTACGAGCAGTACTTC. Its protein product is CASSVGQGSYEQYF.

This chain joins TRBV27 and TRBJ2-7; no clear D gene. The germline V gene has CDR1 MNHEY and CDR2 SMNVEV (reference sequence). Trimming took off 3 bases at V and 5 bases at J, with 11 bases between the two ends. The CDR3 length is 13 residues. CDR3 region: CASSLDPEDEQYF. The CDR3 DNA reads TGTGCCAGCAGTTTGGACCCCGAGGACGAGCAGTACTTC.

The chain links TRBV15 to TRBJ2-5; D might be TRBD1 (7 bases). Trimming removed 0 bases from V and 5 bases from J, with 13 bases in between. The CDR3 has 15 residues. Germline CDR1 is LNHNV and CDR2 is YYDKDF (reference sequence). The CDR3 loop is CATSRDRGDLETQYF. CDR3 in DNA: TGTGCCACCAGCAGAGACAGGGGGGATCTGGAGACCCAGTACTTC.

The genes are TRBV27 and TRBJ1-1; D possibly corresponds to TRBD1 (5 bases). The CDR3 is made up of 15 amino acids. V was shortened by 3 bases and J by 3 bases, with 14 bases between the two germline ends. The germline V gene encodes CDR1 MNHEY and CDR2 SMNVEV (reference sequence). The CDR3 here is CASSFSRGGYTEAFF. CDR3 coding DNA: TGTGCCAGCAGTTTCTCCCGGGGGGGGTACACTGAAGCTTTCTTT.

The chain carries TRBV7-9 and TRBJ2-7; no clear D gene. The germline gives CDR1 SEHNR, CDR2 FQNEAQ (reference sequence). Trimming left V 5 bases short and J 0 bases short, with 14 bases between. CDR3 length: 15 amino acids. The CDR3 sequence is CASSPSLDISYEQYF. The CDR3 region has the DNA TGTGCCAGCAGCCCGAGCCTCGACATCTCCTACGAGCAGTACTTC. The variable domain in full, with the rest retrieved from reference TRBV7-9 and TRBJ2-7, is DTGVSQNPRHKITKRGQNVTFRCDPISEHNRLYWYRQTLGQGPEFLTYFQNEAQLEKSRLLSDRFSAERPKGSFSTLEIQRTEQGDSAMYLCASSPSLDISYEQYFGPGTRLTVT.

J is TRBJ1-2 and V is TRBV15; D remains ambiguous. The CDR3 runs to 16 residues. Trimming took 0 bases from V and 4 from J, leaving 15 bases between them. Germline CDR1 is LNHNV and CDR2 is YYDKDF (reference sequence). The CDR3 region is CATSRDHTVPFYGYTF. The CDR3, as DNA: TGTGCCACCAGCAGAGATCACACCGTCCCCTTCTATGGCTACACCTTC.

The genes are TRBV6-1 and TRBJ2-7, with D tentatively TRBD1 (6 bases). Germline V gene lookup returns CDR1 MNHNS and CDR2 SASEGT. This CDR3 comprises 16 residues. V was cut by 3 bases and J by 1 base, with 16 bases left in between. The CDR3 nucleotides are TGTGCCAGCAGTGAGTGGGGGCAGGCGACATCCTACGAGCAGTACTTC. Translation gives CASSEWGQATSYEQYF.

The chain links TRBV5-1 to TRBJ1-6, with TRBD1 as a possible D gene (5 bases). This CDR3 has 16 residues. V was clipped by 7 bases and J by 5 bases, with 19 bases between them. The germline V gene encodes CDR1 SGHRS and CDR2 YFSETQ. The CDR3 is CASASGSGKNNSPLHF. The DNA of the CDR3 is TGCGCCAGCGCCTCGGGATCAGGGAAAAATAATTCACCCCTCCACTTT.

The rearrangement links TRBV13 to TRBJ1-1; maybe TRBD1 (6 bases). The germline gives CDR1 PRHDT, CDR2 FYEKMQ (reference sequence). V lost 5 bases and J lost 2, with 9 bases in between. The CDR3 has 13 amino acids. CDR3 nucleotides: TGTGCCAGCAGCCGCAGGGGAAACACTGAAGCTTTCTTT. Protein sequence: CASSRRGNTEAFF.

The V call is TRBV6-5, the J call TRBJ2-7, with TRBD1 matching 11 bases. The J segment lost 2 bases and the V segment lost 2 bases, leaving 5 bases of the junction unmatched. CDR1 and CDR2 (germline): MNHEY, SVGAGI. The CDR3 loop spans 16 amino acids. CDR3 in DNA: TGTGCCAGCAGTTACCAACCGGGACAGGGGGCCTACGAGCAGTACTTC. Protein product: CASSYQPGQGAYEQYF.

The chain links TRBV7-3 to TRBJ2-1; a possible D gene is TRBD1 (6 bases). This CDR3 has 16 amino acids. The V gene lost 4 bases and the J gene lost 0 bases, with 13 bases spanning the gap. Germline V gene lookup returns CDR1 SGHTA and CDR2 FQGTGA. The CDR3 DNA is TGTGCCAGCAGCTCCCAGGGGCTCAGCTCCTACAATGAGCAGTTCTTC. Residues: CASSSQGLSSYNEQFF.

The chain is built from TRBV6-5 and TRBJ2-1; 7 nucleotides match TRBD2. V lost 6 bases to trimming and J lost 5 bases; unmatched junction nucleotides: 7. The CDR3 extends over 14 amino acids. Germline V gives CDR1 MNHEY, CDR2 SVGAGI. CDR3 residues: CASRLSGVHNEQFF. In DNA form, the CDR3 reads TGTGCCAGCAGACTCAGCGGGGTCCACAATGAGCAGTTCTTC.

This clone was seen only a few times. The V call is TRBV7-9, the J call TRBJ1-2; no definite D call. Germline CDR1 and CDR2: SEHNR and FQNEAQ (reference sequence). V was trimmed by 8 bases and J by 8 bases, leaving 12 bases between them. The CDR3 length is 11 residues. CDR3 in DNA: TGTGCCAGCGGCCTTCCCTCGGGCTACACCTTC. Protein: CASGLPSGYTF.

The chain uses TRBV2 and TRBJ2-7; TRBD1 or TRBD2 may be the D gene (5 bases each). Per the germline V gene, CDR1 is SNHLY and CDR2 is FYNNEI. V lost 5 bases and J 4 bases, leaving 27 bases between the germline ends. The CDR3 runs 18 residues. The CDR3 sequence: CASSYSSGTGTPWYEQYF. CDR3 nucleotides: TGTGCCAGCAGTTACTCGTCGGGGACCGGGACCCCTTGGTACGAGCAGTACTTC.

The chain carries TRBV18 and TRBJ1-5, with 9 bases fitting TRBD1. The V gene end was trimmed by 4 bases and the J gene end by 2 bases; junction bases not matched to a gene: 6. Germline V gene lookup returns CDR1 KGHSH and CDR2 LQKENI. This CDR3 is built from 16 residues. The CDR3 DNA sequence: TGTGCCAGCTCACAGACAGGGGGAAAGGGCAATCAGCCCCAGCATTTT. As protein: CASSQTGGKGNQPQHF.

This chain uses TRBV12-5 with TRBJ1-2, with D possibly being TRBD1 (5 bases). V shed 1 base and J shed 4 bases, with 10 bases lying between them. There are 14 residues in the CDR3. Germline CDR1 reads LGHNT; CDR2 reads FRNRAP. CDR3 bases: TGTGCTAGTGGTTTGGCAAGGGGTACCTATGGCTACACCTTC. It translates to CASGLARGTYGYTF. Full variable domain (missing parts from reference TRBV12-5 and TRBJ1-2): DARVTQTPRHKVTEMGQEVTMRCQPILGHNTVFWYRQTMMQGLELLAYFRNRAPLDDSGMPKDRFSAEMPDATLATLKIQPSEPRDSAVYFCASGLARGTYGYTFGSGTRLTVV.

A few counts support this clone. This chain connects TRBV4-3 to TRBJ2-5; no definite D call. This CDR3 region has 16 residues. The V gene's germline CDR1 is LGHNA and CDR2 YSLEER. Trimming removed 2 bases at V and 2 bases at J, with 15 bases between. As DNA, the CDR3 is TGCGCCAGCAGCCAAAGTTCAAGATGGGGACAAGAGACCCAGTACTTC. It translates to CASSQSSRWGQETQYF.

This sequence joins TRBV5-4 and TRBJ2-5, with 9 positions matching TRBD1. CDR1 is SGHNT and CDR2 is YYREEE in the germline V gene (reference sequence). The CDR3 totals 14 residues. With 3 bases clipped from V and 4 bases from J, the junction kept 4 bases outside the gene matches. The CDR3, as DNA: TGTGCCAGCAGCTCCGGGACAGGGCCAGAGACCCAGTACTTC. Its protein product is CASSSGTGPETQYF.

This sequence joins TRBV5-5 and TRBJ2-3, with unresolved D. Per the germline V gene, CDR1 is SGHKS and CDR2 is YYEKEE (reference sequence). Trimming removed 4 bases at V and 3 bases at J, with 9 bases between. The CDR3 consists of 13 residues. DNA of the CDR3: TGTGCCAGCAGCCCTTGGACGACAGATACGCAGTATTTT. Its translation: CASSPWTTDTQYF. The whole variable domain, remainder taken from reference TRBV5-5 and TRBJ2-3, is DAGVTQSPTHLIKTRGQQVTLRCSPISGHKSVSWYQQVLGQGPQFIFQYYEKEERGRGNFPDRFSARQFPNYSSELNVNALLLGDSALYLCASSPWTTDTQYFGPGTRLTVL.

The V and J genes are TRBV14 and TRBJ2-5, with D possibly being TRBD2 (5 bases). Trimming removed 0 bases at V and 7 bases at J, with 15 bases between. Germline assignment: CDR1 SGHDN and CDR2 FVKESK. The CDR3 length is 15 residues. This CDR3 reads CASSQDGGYRGTQYF. The CDR3 DNA reads TGTGCCAGCAGCCAAGATGGAGGATATCGCGGGACCCAGTACTTC. Complete variable domain (other parts from reference TRBV14 and TRBJ2-5): EAGVTQFPSHSVIEKGQTVTLRCDPISGHDNLYWYRRVMGKEIKFLLHFVKESKQDESGMPNNRFLAERTGGTYSTLKVQPAELEDSGVYFCASSQDGGYRGTQYFGPGTRLLVL.

The V gene is TRBV23-1, the J gene TRBJ1-1; maybe TRBD1 (5 bases). TRBV23-1 is assigned to the ORF class and has an uncertain function. V lost 3 bases to trimming and J lost 1 base, with 6 bases between them. The CDR3 length is 13 residues. This chain's CDR3 is CASSHDRNTEAFF. The CDR3 nucleotides are TGCGCCAGCAGTCATGACAGGAACACTGAAGCTTTCTTT.

CDR3 nucleotide sequence: TGTGCCAGCAGTTTATCTTCGACAGGGCTCCAAGAGACCCAGTACTTC. Its translation is CASSLSSTGLQETQYF. The gene calls are TRBV27 and TRBJ2-5, with 7 bases lining up with TRBD1. Trimming took 0 bases from V and 1 from J; bases not matched to a gene: 5. Germline V gene lookup returns CDR1 MNHEY and CDR2 SMNVEV (reference sequence). The CDR3 is 16 residues long.

This clone has more than one count but fewer than ten. CDR3 protein: CAWSTRGLADTQYF. The DNA of the CDR3 is TGTGCCTGGAGTACTCGGGGGCTGGCAGATACGCAGTATTTT. J is TRBJ2-3 and V is TRBV30; tentatively, D is TRBD1 or TRBD2 (6 bases each). CDR1 GTSNPN and CDR2 SVGIG come from the germline V gene (reference sequence). This CDR3 is 14 amino acids long. The germline V and J ends were trimmed by 2 bases and 4 bases, with 13 bases remaining between them.

Note on this clone: An end of the junction differs from the germline gene, which may be a read error. The chain combines TRBV7-7 with TRBJ2-1; 11 bases line up with TRBD2. CDR3 length equals 17 residues. Germline V gives CDR1 SSHAT, CDR2 FNYEAQ (reference sequence). The CDR3 DNA reads as TGTGCTAGCAGCCCACTTGGGGCTAGCGGGGGGTACAATGAGCAGTTCTTC. The encoded protein is CASSPLGASGGYNEQFF. The full variable domain, rest sourced from reference TRBV7-7 and TRBJ2-1, is GAGVSQSPRYKVTKRGQDVTLRCDPISSHATLYWYQQALGQGPEFLTYFNYEAQPDKSGLPSDRFSAERPEGSISTLTIQRTEQRDSAMYRCASSPLGASGGYNEQFFGPGTRLTVL.

This chain connects TRBV14 to TRBJ2-3; D not certain. Germline V lookup: CDR1 SGHDN, CDR2 FVKESK. V shed 3 bases and J shed 0 bases, with 10 bases lying between them. The CDR3 contains 15 residues. The CDR3: CASSHLPRSTDTQYF. Here the CDR3 DNA reads TGTGCCAGCAGCCACCTCCCGAGAAGCACAGATACGCAGTATTTT.

V usage is TRBV5-4 and J usage is TRBJ2-5, with D unresolved. CDR1 SGHNT and CDR2 YYREEE come from the germline V gene (reference sequence). This CDR3 has 12 residues. V gave up 6 bases and J gave up 2 bases, with 8 bases separating them. The CDR3 nucleotides are TGTGCCAGCATAGACCCACAAGAGACCCAGTACTTC. Its protein product is CASIDPQETQYF.